This entry lists 5 T cell receptor beta chains sequenced from one sample in a study of blood T cell repertoires in COVID-19. TCRdb's copy holds only in-frame clones and misses some; the assay was immunoSEQ multiplex PCR. This table has approximately 50,000 clones, 87% appearing once. The sequenced sample consisted of peripheral blood. All receptors come from a human donor in a cohort sampled during active COVID-19.

The V and J genes are TRBV18 and TRBJ2-1; tentative D call: TRBD2 (6 bases). CDR3 size: 15 residues. The ends were cut back, 3 bases at V and 4 bases at J, with 13 bases in the middle. In germline, CDR1 is KGHSH, CDR2 LQKENI. The CDR3 protein is CASSPAGRKYNEQFF. The CDR3 coding sequence is TGTGCCAGCTCACCGGCGGGAAGAAAGTACAATGAGCAGTTCTTC.

The J gene is TRBJ1-1, the V gene TRBV9; tentative D call: TRBD1 (5 bases). Germline V gives CDR1 SGDLS, CDR2 YYNGEE. Trimming removed 0 bases at V and 4 bases at J, with 10 bases between. The CDR3 sequence is 14 residues long. CDR3 coding DNA: TGTGCCAGCAGCGTAGGGGGGGACCCCACTGAAGCTTTCTTT. Its protein is CASSVGGDPTEAFF.

The CDR3 region has the DNA TGCGCCAGCAGCCATAGGACAGTAAACACTGAAGCTTTCTTT. Its translation is CASSHRTVNTEAFF. The chain recombines TRBV4-3 with TRBJ1-1, with TRBD1 as a possible D gene (6 bases). Germline V gene sequence: CDR1 LGHNA, CDR2 YSLEER. V was cut by 3 bases and J by 2 bases, with 10 bases left in between. The CDR3 contains 14 residues.

This clone was detected only a few times. The J gene is TRBJ2-7, the V gene TRBV7-3, with 11 bases that match TRBD1. V shed 5 bases, J shed 7 bases, and the junction held 7 bases outside the gene matches. The CDR3 totals 14 residues. Per the germline V gene, CDR1 is SGHTA and CDR2 is FQGTGA. DNA for the CDR3: TGTGCCAGCAGCCCCTGGGGACAGGGGGAAGAGCAGTACTTC. Translated, it gives CASSPWGQGEEQYF.

This clone was observed a few times. This chain joins TRBV11-3 and TRBJ2-7; TRBD2 agrees at 7 bases. This CDR3 is 16 amino acids long. Germline CDR1 and CDR2: SGHNT and YENEEA. V lost 0 bases and J lost 3; bases outside the gene matches: 8. This CDR3 reads CASSLERGGGSYEQYF. In DNA, the CDR3 is TGTGCCAGCAGCTTAGAAAGGGGTGGCGGGAGCTACGAGCAGTACTTC.